These 24 T cell receptor beta chains originate from one sample sequenced in a study of Ad26.COV2.S vaccination and SARS-CoV-2 variants. Treatment specified: some 20 received Ad26.COV2.S at low or high dose, single or two shots; a few received placebo; per-sample allocation not given. Each sample was drawn 63 days after the first injection (of vaccine or placebo). This table comes from immunoSEQ multiplex PCR, and its TCRdb copy is limited to in-frame clones, with some not included. Of some 480,000 clones listed, 70% to 90% are singletons. The sample was peripheral blood, taken in a trial of Ad26.COV2.S vaccine versus placebo. These receptors all stem from a person between 18 and 65 years old who received the Ad26.COV2.S COVID-19 vaccine or a placebo.

This chain joins TRBV19 and TRBJ2-4; D remains ambiguous. Per the germline V gene, CDR1 is LNHDA and CDR2 is SQIVND (reference sequence). V was cut by 3 bases and J by 7 bases, with 7 bases left in between. This CDR3 has 12 residues. The CDR3 region has the DNA TGTGCCAGTAGTATTCTGGGGAACATTCAGTACTTC. This codes for CASSILGNIQYF.

V gene TRBV19 combines with J gene TRBJ2-1, with D uncertain. Trimming shortened V by 5 bases and J by 8 bases, and 16 bases separated the two germline ends. This CDR3 is 14 amino acids long. The germline V gene encodes CDR1 LNHDA and CDR2 SQIVND (reference sequence). CDR3 coding DNA: TGTGCCAGTAGTCCGGGCACCTGGGTAGATGAGCAGTTCTTC. It yields the protein CASSPGTWVDEQFF.

This chain links TRBV29-1 with TRBJ2-5; either TRBD1 or TRBD2 may fit D (6 bases each). Germline CDR1 reads SQVTM; CDR2 reads ANQGSEA. The CDR3 loop spans 13 amino acids. The V and J ends lost 5 bases and 5 bases respectively, with 15 bases between them. The CDR3 loop is CSVIGGGGETQYF. The CDR3 DNA reads as TGCAGCGTTATCGGAGGGGGAGGTGAGACCCAGTACTTC.

V gene TRBV4-2 combines with J gene TRBJ2-1; D gene unclear. The CDR3 extends over 15 amino acids. Germline values: CDR1 LGHNA, CDR2 YNFKEQ. Trimming took 0 bases from V and 4 from J, leaving 10 bases between them. Here the CDR3 reads CASSQDPGSYNEQFF. As DNA, the CDR3 is TGTGCCAGCAGCCAAGATCCTGGCAGTTACAATGAGCAGTTCTTC.

The V call is TRBV18, the J call TRBJ1-6; 9 nucleotides line up with TRBD1. The CDR3 is made up of 17 amino acids. V shed 3 bases, J shed 0 bases, and the junction held 3 bases outside the gene matches. Looked up from germline, CDR1 is KGHSH and CDR2 is LQKENI. The CDR3 DNA sequence: TGTGCCAGCTCACCCGGGACAGGGAGCTCCTATAATTCACCCCTCCACTTT. This encodes CASSPGTGSSYNSPLHF.

The chain links TRBV28 to TRBJ2-3, with 7 nucleotides matching TRBD1. Germline CDR1 reads MDHEN; CDR2 reads SYDVKM. This CDR3 is 14 amino acids long. The ends lost 6 bases at V and 5 bases at J; junction bases unmatched: 8. CDR3 region: CASSSTGEGDTQYF. The CDR3 DNA is TGTGCCAGCAGCTCTACAGGGGAAGGAGATACGCAGTATTTT.

The V call is TRBV18, the J call TRBJ1-3; no firm D call. This CDR3 region has 14 residues. V was trimmed by 3 bases and J by 2 bases, leaving 8 bases between them. Germline V gene data show CDR1 as KGHSH and CDR2 as LQKENI. CDR3 amino acids: CASSPVGTGNTIYF. CDR3 sequence (DNA): TGTGCCAGCTCACCTGTGGGAACTGGAAACACCATATATTTT.

This chain links TRBV11-3 with TRBJ2-1; 9 positions agree with TRBD1. This CDR3 region has 14 residues. Per germline, CDR1 SGHNT and CDR2 YENEEA. J lost 7 bases, V lost 5 bases, and 6 bases had no gene match. CDR3 sequence (DNA): TGTGCCAGCAGCGCCACCGGGACAGGGAATGAGCAGTTCTTC. It translates to CASSATGTGNEQFF.

The chain combines TRBV28 with TRBJ1-1; no reliable D call. V lost 8 bases and J 8 bases, leaving 12 bases between the germline ends. The CDR3 has 11 residues. Germline CDR1 is MDHEN and CDR2 is SYDVKM. The CDR3 spells CASANPAEAFF. CDR3 DNA: TGTGCCAGCGCTAACCCCGCGGAAGCTTTCTTT.

The gene calls are TRBV5-6 and TRBJ2-7; TRBD2 matches at 9 bases. CDR1 and CDR2 (germline): SGHDT, YYEEEE. This CDR3 has 16 residues. The V and J ends lost 5 bases and 5 bases, in that order; junction bases with no gene match: 14. CDR3 amino acids: CASRTRRAGGGHEQYF. The CDR3 DNA is TGTGCCAGCAGAACCCGGAGGGCGGGAGGGGGCCACGAGCAGTACTTC.

The rearrangement joins TRBV11-1 to TRBJ1-5, with TRBD1 matching 8 bases. J was trimmed by 1 base and V by 5 bases; bases with no gene match: 4. The CDR3 covers 15 residues. Germline-derived CDR1 and CDR2 are SGHAT and FQDESV (reference sequence). The CDR3: CASSPGQGSNQPQHF. The DNA of the CDR3 is TGTGCCAGCAGCCCCGGACAGGGAAGCAATCAGCCCCAGCATTTT.

The chain recombines TRBV4-2 with TRBJ2-5; either TRBD1 or TRBD2 may supply D (6 bases each). The CDR3 is 13 residues long. CDR1 is LGHNA, CDR2 YNFKEQ, per germline. V lost 4 bases, J lost 5 bases, and 11 bases lay in between. The CDR3 DNA sequence: TGTGCCAGCAGCCCAGGAGGGGGGGAGACCCAGTACTTC. Translation gives CASSPGGGETQYF.

V usage is TRBV7-2 and J usage is TRBJ2-1; 8 nucleotides match TRBD2. This CDR3 comprises 16 residues. With 2 bases clipped from V and 7 bases from J, the junction kept 10 bases outside the gene matches. The germline V gene encodes CDR1 SGHTA and CDR2 FQGNSA. CDR3 coding DNA: TGTGCCAGCAGCTTATATCGGTTGGTAGCGGGAAATGAGCAGTTCTTC. Protein: CASSLYRLVAGNEQFF. The full variable domain, in which reference TRBV7-2 and TRBJ2-1 provide the parts outside the CDR3, is GAGVSQSPSNKVTEKGKDVELRCDPISGHTALYWYRQSLGQGLEFLIYFQGNSAPDKSGLPSDRFSAERTGGSVSTLTIQRTQQEDSAVYLCASSLYRLVAGNEQFFGPGTRLTVL.

This chain links TRBV19 with TRBJ2-1; the D gene could be TRBD1 or TRBD2 (5 bases each). V was shortened by 5 bases and J by 6 bases, with 20 bases between the two germline ends. Germline CDR1 reads LNHDA; CDR2 reads SQIVND (reference sequence). The CDR3 has 16 residues. CDR3: CASSVPGTTRPNEQFF. CDR3 nucleotide sequence: TGTGCCAGTAGTGTCCCAGGGACCACCCGGCCCAATGAGCAGTTCTTC. Looking up the rest from reference TRBV19 and TRBJ2-1 gives the full variable domain: DGGITQSPKYLFRKEGQNVTLSCEQNLNHDAMYWYRQDPGQGLRLIYYSQIVNDFQKGDIAEGYSVSREKKESFPLTVTSAQKNPTAFYLCASSVPGTTRPNEQFFGPGTRLTVL.

V is TRBV5-8 and J is TRBJ2-7; 7 positions match TRBD1. Germline trimming cut 4 bases from V and 3 bases from J; bases unmatched to any gene: 10. This CDR3 comprises 15 residues. Germline V gives CDR1 SGHTS, CDR2 YDEGEE. This chain's CDR3 is CASSPGTAKGYEQYF. DNA of the CDR3: TGTGCCAGCAGCCCGGGGACAGCGAAGGGCTACGAGCAGTACTTC.

The rearrangement joins TRBV9 to TRBJ2-3; D perhaps matches TRBD2 (5 bases). V was cut by 0 bases and J by 2 bases, with 10 bases left in between. The CDR3 spans 15 residues. Germline CDR1 SGDLS, CDR2 YYNGEE. The CDR3 region has the DNA TGTGCCAGCAGCGTAGCCTGGCGGGTCACAGATACGCAGTATTTT. It specifies CASSVAWRVTDTQYF.

This clone was detected a few times. The rearrangement joins TRBV19 to TRBJ2-2; tentatively, D is TRBD1 or TRBD2 (5 bases each). CDR1 is LNHDA and CDR2 is SQIVND in the germline V gene (reference sequence). This CDR3 comprises 14 residues. Trimming removed 6 bases from V and 13 bases from J, with 21 bases in between. The CDR3 loop reads CASSPLLRDGALFF. In nucleotides, the CDR3 is TGTGCCAGTAGCCCCCTTCTTCGGGACGGCGCGCTGTTTTTT.

The rearrangement joins TRBV7-3 to TRBJ2-1, with D perhaps TRBD1 or TRBD2 (6 bases each). The CDR3 has 11 residues. Trimming took off 5 bases at V and 10 bases at J, with 9 bases between the two ends. The germline gives CDR1 SGHTA, CDR2 FQGTGA. The DNA of the CDR3 is TGTGCCAGCAGCGGGGGGCCCGAGCAGTTCTTC. This sequence encodes CASSGGPEQFF.

This chain uses TRBV6-2 or TRBV6-3 with TRBJ2-2, with D tentatively TRBD2 (6 bases). Germline V gene lookup returns CDR1 MNHEY and CDR2 SVGEGT. Trimming took 4 bases from V and 0 from J, leaving 15 bases between them. The CDR3 is made up of 17 amino acids. CDR3 residues: CASSSPRRAANTGELFF. In DNA form, the CDR3 reads TGTGCCAGCAGTTCCCCCCGGAGGGCGGCGAACACCGGGGAGCTGTTTTTT.

V gene TRBV12-3 or TRBV12-4 combines with J gene TRBJ1-5; D ambiguous. The CDR3 has 13 amino acids. The V end was cut by 1 base, the J end by 4 bases, with 5 bases between. CDR3: CASSLELNQPQHF. CDR3 DNA: TGTGCCAGCAGTTTAGAGCTAAATCAGCCCCAGCATTTT.

The genes are TRBV5-1 and TRBJ2-5, with D tentatively TRBD1 or TRBD2 (5 bases each). Trimming shortened V by 0 bases and J by 5 bases, and 11 bases separated the two germline ends. CDR1 and CDR2 from the germline V gene are SGHRS and YFSETQ. The CDR3 extends over 14 amino acids. CDR3 DNA sequence: TGCGCCAGCAGCTTGGGAAGGGGAGAGGAGACCCAGTACTTC. Amino acid sequence: CASSLGRGEETQYF. Drawing the rest from reference TRBV5-1 and TRBJ2-5, the complete variable domain is KAGVTQTPRYLIKTRGQQVTLSCSPISGHRSVSWYQQTPGQGLQFLFEYFSETQRNKGNFPGRFSGRQFSNSRSEMNVSTLELGDSALYLCASSLGRGEETQYFGPGTRLLVL.

This chain links TRBV7-8 with TRBJ1-4; D gene uncertain. CDR3 length: 12 residues. CDR1 SGHVS and CDR2 FQNEAQ come from the germline V gene. Trimming shortened V by 6 bases and J by 0 bases, and 2 bases separated the two germline ends. CDR3 coding DNA: TGTGCCAGCAGGTCAACTAATGAAAAACTGTTTTTT. Translated: CASRSTNEKLFF. Complete variable domain (other parts from reference TRBV7-8 and TRBJ1-4): GAGVSQSPRYKVAKRGQDVALRCDPISGHVSLFWYQQALGQGPEFLTYFQNEAQLDKSGLPSDRFFAERPEGSVSTLKIQRTQQEDSAVYLCASRSTNEKLFFGSGTQLSVL.

The chain combines TRBV9 with TRBJ1-3; D may be TRBD1 (6 bases). V dropped 0 bases and J dropped 1 base, with 11 bases sitting between them. Germline CDR1 is SGDLS and CDR2 is YYNGEE. The CDR3 runs to 16 residues. The CDR3 protein is CASSVGTGRSGNTIYF. The CDR3 DNA is TGTGCCAGCAGCGTAGGAACAGGGAGATCTGGAAACACCATATATTTT.

This chain connects TRBV28 to TRBJ2-5, with D possibly being TRBD2 (5 bases). Germline values: CDR1 MDHEN, CDR2 SYDVKM. The CDR3 totals 16 residues. V was clipped by 7 bases and J by 4 bases, with 22 bases between them. The CDR3 reads CASTQALAGLRETQYF. The CDR3 DNA reads TGTGCCAGCACCCAAGCGCTTGCAGGACTTAGAGAGACCCAGTACTTC.